This T cell receptor (beta chain) originates from a study of cytomegalovirus exposure and HLA in healthy donors. Findings and caveats of the study: Reports indicate that TCR beta sequences accurately predicted the HLA-A and HLA-B alleles of most subjects.

PCR amplification relied on 60 Vbeta primers (plus 13 Jbeta primers). Sequencing was performed with immunoSEQ multiplex PCR; in TCRdb, only in-frame clones are kept and a portion is missing. The sample lists some 200,000 clones, more than 75% occurring once. Unmatched junction bases numbered 7, after V lost 4 bases and J lost 7 bases. The CDR3 is made up of 13 amino acids. Germline V CDR1 and CDR2: MNHEY, SVGAGI. As concerns this clone: Its antigen is still unknown.

This receptor was taken from a woman between 50 and 59 years old in good health and CMV-seropositive. This chain uses TRBV6-5 with TRBJ2-7; TRBD2 matches 7 bases. Sequenced material: PBMCs. CDR3 nucleotide sequence: TGTGCCAGCAGTTTCGGTGGGGGGGATGAGCAGTACTTC. This encodes CASSFGGGDEQYF.